The 6 T cell receptor beta chains presented below share a single source sample, sequenced in a study of kidney transplant recipient with SARS-CoV-2 infection. TCRdb analysed the reads with MiXCR anew, one entry per CDR3 protein. The data show some 220,000 distinct CDR3 sequences, less than 35% seen once. The sample here was a blood sample, taken at baseline and on roughly day 110 from a kidney transplant recipient. The receptors were sampled from a young adult male patient who had COVID-19 and was a kidney transplant recipient. Among the T cells, some may be from the graft donor.

This clonotype has ten or more counts. The rearrangement links TRBV3-1 to TRBJ1-2; the match to TRBD1 covers 8 bases. This CDR3 is 15 amino acids long. From germline, CDR1 is LGHDT and CDR2 YNNKEL (reference sequence). The junction had 10 bases not matched to a gene; V was cut back by 1 base and J by 9 bases. CDR3 sequence: CASSQAHGQGVRYTF. CDR3 coding DNA: TGTGCCAGCAGCCAAGCCCATGGACAGGGAGTGCGCTACACCTTC.

In its sample, this clonotype was seen many times. This chain joins TRBV20-1 and TRBJ2-7, with D perhaps TRBD2 (5 bases). Germline V gene data show CDR1 as DFQATT and CDR2 as SNEGSKA (reference sequence). V gave up 0 bases and J gave up 4 bases, with 16 bases separating them. CDR3 length equals 15 residues. The CDR3 protein is CSARDQWEKGYEQYF. In nucleotides, the CDR3 is TGCAGTGCTAGAGATCAGTGGGAGAAAGGGTACGAGCAGTACTTC.

The table lists this clonotype with many counts. This chain links TRBV27 with TRBJ2-1; 13 bases map to TRBD2. The J segment lost 0 bases and the V segment lost 4 bases, leaving 9 bases of the junction unmatched. CDR3 length: 19 amino acids. Per the germline V gene, CDR1 is MNHEY and CDR2 is SMNVEV (reference sequence). The CDR3 DNA reads TGTGCCAGCAGTTCCCGCCGGACTAGCGGGAGTCCCTCCTACAATGAGCAGTTCTTC. This translates into CASSSRRTSGSPSYNEQFF.

A note on this clonotype: The DNA is omitted, as the CDR3 cannot be located on it reliably, and the CDR3 follows TCRdb's listing. CDR3 loop: CAGSFSRTYGCTF. The chain couples TRBV5-1 to TRBJ1-2. Germline V gives CDR1 SGHRS, CDR2 YFSETQ. From its first to its last residue, the CDR3 has 13 amino acids.

This clonotype was recorded a few times. This rearrangement joins TRBV20-1 to TRBJ2-3; perhaps TRBD1 as D (6 bases). The CDR3 runs to 16 residues. V was cut by 0 bases and J by 1 base, with 14 bases left in between. CDR1 is DFQATT and CDR2 is SNEGSKA in the germline V gene (reference sequence). The CDR3 region is CSARDYGGRGTDTQYF. The CDR3 bases are TGCAGTGCTAGAGATTATGGGGGCCGGGGCACAGATACGCAGTATTTT.

This sequence joins TRBV29-1 and TRBJ2-1; D may be TRBD1 or TRBD2 (5 bases each). The V end was cut by 7 bases, the J end by 5 bases, with 15 bases between. The CDR3 consists of 13 residues. Germline V gene sequence: CDR1 SQVTM, CDR2 ANQGSEA. The CDR3 DNA reads TGCAGCGCCTCCGGGACCCAAGACAATGAGCAGTTCTTC. The encoded protein is CSASGTQDNEQFF.